This T cell receptor (beta chain) appears in the sequencing data of a study of metastatic and nonmetastatic thyroid tumors (dated by TCRdb to the early 2020s). General notes on the study: Repertoires were compared across peripheral blood and tumor or nodule tissue samples from malignant and benign thyroid patients. Paper-wide results and their limitations: In both blood and tumor samples, TCR beta diversity was reported to be significantly higher in malignant tumors than in benign nodules.

The receptor library was made with PCR. Sequencing was carried out with an Illumina HiSeq 4000. High-throughput sequencing was used to profile the TCR beta-chain CDR3 region of every patient. The paper's data handling went like this. A classifier to discriminate distant-metastatic papillary thyroid cancer patients was built from CDR3 differences across clinicopathological groups. The Shannon index was used to measure repertoire diversity, and the Morisita-Horn index was used to measure how similar tumor and blood repertoires were. TCRdb trimmed public reads at Q25 via fastp, called clones via MiXCR and kept in-frame beta chains. V and J calls and clone size were set by TCRdb, not the authors. For this sample there are roughly 15,000 clones; more than 20% appear just once. The ten most abundant clones make up roughly 8% of the sample. Before undergoing thyroid surgery, none of the patients had been given any kind of treatment. Using T-cell receptor beta sequencing, the researchers looked back retrospectively at clinical samples from patients, gathered between about 2011 and 2018.

CDR1 is given as MNHEY and CDR2 as SMNVEV, both from the germline V gene (reference sequence). Counted from cysteine to phenylalanine, this CDR3 has 13 amino acids. Only CDR3 DNA is held: 39 bases, read in frame from base 1. V is reduced by 5 bases and J by 3 bases, leaving a spacing of 11 bases between them. This clone is labeled medium-sized (0.01 to 0.1%). Its antigen has not been determined. Base qualities are not at hand, and no much larger clone is one base apart. The sequencing sample was made of tumor tissue. The TCR sequence derives from a female donor with papillary thyroid cancer or a benign thyroid nodule (not recorded which). Some clones in this sample may be carry-over from other donors' samples. The V gene is TRBV27 and the J gene is TRBJ2-7; TRBD2 is a possible D gene, resting on 6 matching bases. The base sequence is TGTGCCAGCAGTCCCCGACTAGTCTACGAGCAGTACTTC. Translation gives CASSPRLVYEQYF.